This T cell receptor (beta chain) emerged from a study of T-cell memory formation after mild COVID-19. TCRdb re-derived calls from the 5' RACE reads in MiXCR, one entry per CDR3 protein. The profile shows approximately 490,000 distinct CDR3 sequences, 20% of them singletons. V lost 7 bases and J lost 7; bases outside the gene matches: 15. The CDR3 totals 17 residues. Per germline, CDR1 SQVTM and CDR2 ANQGSEA. Material for sequencing was PBMCs or a T cell subset sorted from them (not recorded which). This clonotype was sampled from an adult woman who had mild COVID-19 (a few samples of this study predate the infection). Cell type and time point are not known. The J gene is TRBJ2-1, the V gene TRBV29-1, with TRBD2 identical over 14 bases. The CDR3 DNA sequence: TGCAGCGGCCAGGTGGCGCCTAGGACTAGCGGGAGGAATGAGCAGTTCTTC. It encodes CSGQVAPRTSGRNEQFF.